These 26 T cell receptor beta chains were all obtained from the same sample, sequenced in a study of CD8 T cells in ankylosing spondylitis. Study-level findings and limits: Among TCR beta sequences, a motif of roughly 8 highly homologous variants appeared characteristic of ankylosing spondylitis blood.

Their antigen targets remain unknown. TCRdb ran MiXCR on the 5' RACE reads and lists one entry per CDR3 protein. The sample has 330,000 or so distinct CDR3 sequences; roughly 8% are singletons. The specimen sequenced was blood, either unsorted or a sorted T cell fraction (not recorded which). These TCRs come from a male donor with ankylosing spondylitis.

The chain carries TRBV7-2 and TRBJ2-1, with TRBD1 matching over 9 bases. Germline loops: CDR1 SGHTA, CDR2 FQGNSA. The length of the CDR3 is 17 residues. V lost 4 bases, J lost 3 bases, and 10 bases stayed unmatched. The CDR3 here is CASSSFGTGGFYNEQFF. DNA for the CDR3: TGTGCCAGCAGCTCGTTCGGTACAGGGGGCTTCTACAATGAGCAGTTCTTC.

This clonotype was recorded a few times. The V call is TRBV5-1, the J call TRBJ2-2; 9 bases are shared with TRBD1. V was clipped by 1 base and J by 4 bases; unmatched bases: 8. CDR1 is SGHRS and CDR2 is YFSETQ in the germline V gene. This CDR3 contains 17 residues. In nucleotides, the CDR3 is TGCGCCAGCAGCTTGCCTGCGGGACAGGGAGGCACCGGGGAGCTGTTTTTT. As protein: CASSLPAGQGGTGELFF.

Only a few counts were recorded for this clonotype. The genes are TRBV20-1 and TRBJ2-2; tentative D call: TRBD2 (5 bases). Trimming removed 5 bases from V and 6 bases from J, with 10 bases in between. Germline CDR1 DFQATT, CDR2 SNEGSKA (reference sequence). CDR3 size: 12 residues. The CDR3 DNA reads TGCAGTGCTCTTCGGGGATCCGGGGAGCTGTTTTTT. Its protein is CSALRGSGELFF.

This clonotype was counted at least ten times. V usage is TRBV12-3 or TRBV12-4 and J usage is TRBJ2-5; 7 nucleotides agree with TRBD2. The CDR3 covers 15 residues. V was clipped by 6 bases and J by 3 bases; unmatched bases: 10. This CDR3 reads CASSLRSGKEETQYF. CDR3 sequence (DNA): TGTGCCAGCAGCTTAAGAAGCGGGAAGGAAGAGACCCAGTACTTC.

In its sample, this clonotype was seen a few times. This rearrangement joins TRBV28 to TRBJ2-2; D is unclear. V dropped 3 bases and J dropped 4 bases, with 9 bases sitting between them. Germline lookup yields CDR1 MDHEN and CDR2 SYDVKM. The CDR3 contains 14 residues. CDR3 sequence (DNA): TGTGCCAGCAGTTTCCCCGGGCCCACCGGGGAGCTGTTTTTT. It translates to CASSFPGPTGELFF.

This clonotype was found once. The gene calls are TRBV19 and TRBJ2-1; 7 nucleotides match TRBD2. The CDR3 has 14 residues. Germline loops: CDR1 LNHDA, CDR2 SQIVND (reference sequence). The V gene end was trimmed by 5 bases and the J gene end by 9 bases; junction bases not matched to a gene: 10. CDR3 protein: CASSGRAGTGEQFF. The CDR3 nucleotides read TGTGCCAGTAGTGGACGAGCGGGGACGGGTGAGCAGTTCTTC. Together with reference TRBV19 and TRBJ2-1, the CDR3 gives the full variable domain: DGGITQSPKYLFRKEGQNVTLSCEQNLNHDAMYWYRQDPGQGLRLIYYSQIVNDFQKGDIAEGYSVSREKKESFPLTVTSAQKNPTAFYLCASSGRAGTGEQFFGPGTRLTVL.

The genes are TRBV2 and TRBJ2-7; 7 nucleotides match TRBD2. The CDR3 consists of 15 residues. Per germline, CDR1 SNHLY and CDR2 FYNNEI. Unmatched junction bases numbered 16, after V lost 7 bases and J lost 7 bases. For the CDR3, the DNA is TGTGCCAGCACCTACCTGGGGGGGGTAATGGGAGAGCAGTACTTC. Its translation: CASTYLGGVMGEQYF.

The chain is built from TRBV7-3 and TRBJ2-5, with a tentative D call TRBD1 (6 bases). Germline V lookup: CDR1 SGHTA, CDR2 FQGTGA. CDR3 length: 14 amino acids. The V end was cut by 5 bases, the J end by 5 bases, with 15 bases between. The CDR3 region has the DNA TGTGCCAGCAGCCCAGTCGGACAGTACGAGACCCAGTACTTC. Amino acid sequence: CASSPVGQYETQYF.

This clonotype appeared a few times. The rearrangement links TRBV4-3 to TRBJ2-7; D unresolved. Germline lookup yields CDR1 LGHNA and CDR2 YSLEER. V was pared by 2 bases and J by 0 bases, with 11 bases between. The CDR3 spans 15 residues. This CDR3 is CASSQNLRSSYEQYF. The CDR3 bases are TGCGCCAGCAGCCAAAACCTCAGGAGCTCCTACGAGCAGTACTTC.

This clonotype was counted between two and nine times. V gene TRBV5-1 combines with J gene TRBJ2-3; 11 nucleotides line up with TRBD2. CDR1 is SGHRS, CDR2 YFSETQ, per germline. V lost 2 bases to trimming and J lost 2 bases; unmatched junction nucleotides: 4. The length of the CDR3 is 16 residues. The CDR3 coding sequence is TGCGCCAGCAGCTTCGATAGCGGGAGGGCCACAGATACGCAGTATTTT. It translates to CASSFDSGRATDTQYF. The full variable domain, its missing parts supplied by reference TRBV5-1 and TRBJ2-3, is KAGVTQTPRYLIKTRGQQVTLSCSPISGHRSVSWYQQTPGQGLQFLFEYFSETQRNKGNFPGRFSGRQFSNSRSEMNVSTLELGDSALYLCASSFDSGRATDTQYFGPGTRLTVL.

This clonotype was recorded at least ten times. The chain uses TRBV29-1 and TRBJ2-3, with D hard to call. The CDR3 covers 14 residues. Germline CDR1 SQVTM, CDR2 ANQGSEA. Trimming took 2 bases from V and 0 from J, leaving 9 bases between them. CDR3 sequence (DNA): TGCAGCGTTGAAAGGAGCTCTAGCACAGATACGCAGTATTTT. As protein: CSVERSSSTDTQYF.

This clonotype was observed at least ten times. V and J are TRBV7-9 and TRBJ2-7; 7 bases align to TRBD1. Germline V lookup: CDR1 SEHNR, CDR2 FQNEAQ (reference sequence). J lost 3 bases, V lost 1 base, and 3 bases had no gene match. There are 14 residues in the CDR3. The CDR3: CASSLVGGVYEQYF. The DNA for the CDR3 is TGTGCCAGCAGCTTAGTAGGGGGCGTCTACGAGCAGTACTTC.

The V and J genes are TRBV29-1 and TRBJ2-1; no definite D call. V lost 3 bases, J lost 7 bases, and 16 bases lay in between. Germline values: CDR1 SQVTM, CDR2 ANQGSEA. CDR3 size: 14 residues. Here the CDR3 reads CSVDLGKSRNEQFF. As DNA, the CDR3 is TGCAGCGTTGACTTGGGGAAGAGCCGGAATGAGCAGTTCTTC.

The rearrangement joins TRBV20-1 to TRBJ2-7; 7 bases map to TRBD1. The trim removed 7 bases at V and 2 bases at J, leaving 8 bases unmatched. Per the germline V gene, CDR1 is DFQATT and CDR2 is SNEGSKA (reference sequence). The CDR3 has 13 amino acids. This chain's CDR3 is CSVLLDRAYEQYF. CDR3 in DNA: TGCAGTGTTTTACTCGACAGGGCCTACGAGCAGTACTTC.

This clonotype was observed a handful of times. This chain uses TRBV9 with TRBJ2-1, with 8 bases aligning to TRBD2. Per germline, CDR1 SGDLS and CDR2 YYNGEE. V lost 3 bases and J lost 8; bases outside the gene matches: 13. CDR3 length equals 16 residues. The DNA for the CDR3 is TGTGCCAGCAGCGACCCCAGCGGGAGCCTTTCCGATGAGCAGTTCTTC. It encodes CASSDPSGSLSDEQFF.

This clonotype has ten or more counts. CDR3 bases: TGTGCCAGCAGCGTAGCCGCGGGGGGGGCTGAAGCTTTCTTT. Amino acids: CASSVAAGGAEAFF. The gene calls are TRBV9 and TRBJ1-1, with D tentatively TRBD1 (5 bases). V was clipped by 0 bases and J by 6 bases, with 12 bases between them. Germline V gene data show CDR1 as SGDLS and CDR2 as YYNGEE. The CDR3 has 14 amino acids. Looking up the rest from reference TRBV9 and TRBJ1-1 gives the full variable domain: DSGVTQTPKHLITATGQRVTLRCSPRSGDLSVYWYQQSLDQGLQFLIQYYNGEERAKGNILERFSAQQFPDLHSELNLSSLELGDSALYFCASSVAAGGAEAFFGQGTRLTVV.

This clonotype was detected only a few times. CDR3 bases: TGTGCCACCCAAGACGGGAGAAACACCGGGGAGCTGTTTTTT. It codes for CATQDGRNTGELFF. The rearrangement joins TRBV27 to TRBJ2-2, with TRBD2 as a possible D gene (6 bases). The germline CDR1 and CDR2 sequences are MNHEY and SMNVEV (reference sequence). V dropped 10 bases and J dropped 2 bases, with 14 bases sitting between them. This CDR3 is built from 14 residues.

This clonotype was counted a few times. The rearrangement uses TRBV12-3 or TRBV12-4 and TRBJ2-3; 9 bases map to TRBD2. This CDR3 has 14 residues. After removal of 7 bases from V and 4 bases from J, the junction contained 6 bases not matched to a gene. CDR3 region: CASTPGLASDTQYF. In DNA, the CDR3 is TGTGCCAGCACCCCGGGACTAGCATCAGATACGCAGTATTTT.

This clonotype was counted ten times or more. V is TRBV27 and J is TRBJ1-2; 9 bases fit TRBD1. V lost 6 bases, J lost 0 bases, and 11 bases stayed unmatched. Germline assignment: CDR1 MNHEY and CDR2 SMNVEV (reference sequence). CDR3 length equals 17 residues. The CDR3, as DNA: TGTGCCAGCAGCGCCGGGACAGGGCTCGTAGCTAACTATGGCTACACCTTC. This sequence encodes CASSAGTGLVANYGYTF.

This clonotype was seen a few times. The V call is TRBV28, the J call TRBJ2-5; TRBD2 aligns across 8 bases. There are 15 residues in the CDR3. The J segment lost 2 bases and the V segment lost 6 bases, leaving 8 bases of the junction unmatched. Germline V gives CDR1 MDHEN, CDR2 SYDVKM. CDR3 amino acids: CASSQPRGGQETQYF. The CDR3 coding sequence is TGTGCCAGCAGCCAACCCCGGGGGGGGCAAGAGACCCAGTACTTC.

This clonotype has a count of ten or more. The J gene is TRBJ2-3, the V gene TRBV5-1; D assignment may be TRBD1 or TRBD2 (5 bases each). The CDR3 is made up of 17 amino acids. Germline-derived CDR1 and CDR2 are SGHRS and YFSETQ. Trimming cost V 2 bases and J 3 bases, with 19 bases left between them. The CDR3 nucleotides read TGCGCCAGCAGCTTCGCCGGGACCCCCTTAATAACAGATACGCAGTATTTT. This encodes CASSFAGTPLITDTQYF.

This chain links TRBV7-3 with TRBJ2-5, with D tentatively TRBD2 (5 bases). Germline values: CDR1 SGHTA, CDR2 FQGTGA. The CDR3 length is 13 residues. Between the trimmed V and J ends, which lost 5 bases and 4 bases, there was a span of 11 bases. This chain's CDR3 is CASSAFGRETQYF. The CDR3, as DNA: TGTGCCAGCAGCGCTTTTGGGAGAGAGACCCAGTACTTC. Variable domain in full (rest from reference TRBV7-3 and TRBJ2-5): GAGVSQTPSNKVTEKGKYVELRCDPISGHTALYWYRQSLGQGPEFLIYFQGTGAADDSGLPNDRFFAVRPEGSVSTLKIQRTERGDSAVYLCASSAFGRETQYFGPGTRLLVL.

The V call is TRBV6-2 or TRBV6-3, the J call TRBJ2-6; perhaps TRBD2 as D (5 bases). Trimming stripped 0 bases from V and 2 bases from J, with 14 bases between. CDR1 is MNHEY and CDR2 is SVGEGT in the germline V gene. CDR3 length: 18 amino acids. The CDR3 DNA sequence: TGTGCCAGCAGTTACTCACAGTCGGGAATTCCTGGGGCCAACGTCCTGACTTTC. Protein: CASSYSQSGIPGANVLTF.

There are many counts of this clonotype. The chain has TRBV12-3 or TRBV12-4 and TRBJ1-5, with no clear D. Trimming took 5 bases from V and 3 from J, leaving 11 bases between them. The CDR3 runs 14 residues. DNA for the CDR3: TGTGCCAGCAGTCGCCTTGGGGTCAATCAGCCCCAGCATTTT. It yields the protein CASSRLGVNQPQHF.

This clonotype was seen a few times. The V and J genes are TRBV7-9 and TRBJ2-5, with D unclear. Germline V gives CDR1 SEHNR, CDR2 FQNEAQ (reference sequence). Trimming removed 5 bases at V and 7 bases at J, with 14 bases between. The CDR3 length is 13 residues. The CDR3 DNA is TGTGCCAGCAGCCAAAACGTTGGTGGGACCCAGTACTTC. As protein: CASSQNVGGTQYF.

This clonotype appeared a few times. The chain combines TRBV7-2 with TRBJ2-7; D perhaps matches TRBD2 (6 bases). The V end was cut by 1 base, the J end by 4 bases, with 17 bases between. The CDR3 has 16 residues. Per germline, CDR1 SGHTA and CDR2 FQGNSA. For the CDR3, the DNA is TGTGCCAGCAGCTTAGTGGGGACTCCCGGGGATTACGAGCAGTACTTC. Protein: CASSLVGTPGDYEQYF. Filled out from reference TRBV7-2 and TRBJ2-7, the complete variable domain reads GAGVSQSPSNKVTEKGKDVELRCDPISGHTALYWYRQSLGQGLEFLIYFQGNSAPDKSGLPSDRFSAERTGGSVSTLTIQRTQQEDSAVYLCASSLVGTPGDYEQYFGPGTRLTVT.